A single sample gave rise to the 27 T cell receptor beta chains below, sequenced in a study of post-analysis software for immune sequencing data (dated by TCRdb to the mid-2010s). These receptors are not linked to any known antigen. What the research found in general, with its limitations: Significantly higher frequencies in patients than in controls were found for roughly 5 TRBV segments, including TRBV5-6, TRBV5-1 and TRBV20-1.

To prepare the library, PCR was applied. The instrument given in TCRdb is Illumina HiSeq 2500. Unique molecular identifiers were incorporated into TCR beta cDNA libraries to reduce PCR and sequencing biases. Using fastp at Q25 and MiXCR, TCRdb reprocessed the public reads and kept productive beta chains. CDR3 protein duplicates are merged, each entry listing the most common genes and DNA. This sample is represented by about 570,000 distinct CDR3 sequences; around 34% of them were singletons. The top ten constitute less than 6% of the sample. The sample comprised blood. The receptors originated from a girl under 18 with multiple sclerosis.

The gene calls are TRBV2 and TRBJ2-6, with D unresolved. Trimming removed 3 bases at V and 0 bases at J, with 12 bases between. This CDR3 spans 17 amino acids. Germline V CDR1 and CDR2: SNHLY, FYNNEI. CDR3 sequence reads: CASSEQKTRSGANVLTF. The CDR3 nucleotides read TGTGCCAGCAGTGAGCAAAAAACCCGCTCTGGGGCCAACGTCCTGACTTTC.

The rearrangement links TRBV6-5 to TRBJ1-5; TRBD1 is a possible D gene (6 bases). The germline V and J ends were trimmed by 6 bases and 7 bases, with 13 bases remaining between them. This CDR3 has 13 amino acids. The germline V gene encodes CDR1 MNHEY and CDR2 SVGAGI. The CDR3 DNA reads TGTGCCAGCAGCGTGGACAGTTACCAGCCCCAGCATTTT. Protein product: CASSVDSYQPQHF.

V gene TRBV14 combines with J gene TRBJ2-5; TRBD2 agrees at 8 bases. Germline-derived CDR1 and CDR2 are SGHDN and FVKESK. The J segment lost 5 bases and the V segment lost 2 bases, leaving 7 bases of the junction unmatched. The CDR3 has 15 amino acids. The CDR3 DNA sequence: TGTGCCAGCAGCCAACGGGCGGGGGGTCTGGAGACCCAGTACTTC. It is translated as CASSQRAGGLETQYF. The full variable domain, with the rest looked up from reference TRBV14 and TRBJ2-5, is EAGVTQFPSHSVIEKGQTVTLRCDPISGHDNLYWYRRVMGKEIKFLLHFVKESKQDESGMPNNRFLAERTGGTYSTLKVQPAELEDSGVYFCASSQRAGGLETQYFGPGTRLLVL.

This clonotype was seen more than once but under ten times. This sequence joins TRBV5-1 and TRBJ2-3; 8 positions match TRBD2. Germline CDR1 reads SGHRS; CDR2 reads YFSETQ. This CDR3 comprises 15 residues. V trimming: 2 bases; J trimming: 4 bases; junction bases outside the gene matches: 6. Here the CDR3 reads CASSLRGGRADTQYF. The DNA of the CDR3 is TGCGCCAGCAGCTTACGGGGGGGCCGCGCAGATACGCAGTATTTT.

The rearrangement links TRBV5-1 to TRBJ1-4; no definite D call. This CDR3 comprises 15 residues. The germline V gene encodes CDR1 SGHRS and CDR2 YFSETQ. The ends were cut back, 3 bases at V and 0 bases at J, with 9 bases in the middle. The CDR3 bases are TGCGCCAGCAGCTGGGATAGGCCAACTAATGAAAAACTGTTTTTT. It is translated as CASSWDRPTNEKLFF.

V and J are TRBV5-1 and TRBJ2-1, with 7 bases matching TRBD1. The CDR3 runs to 15 residues. The trim removed 4 bases at V and 7 bases at J, leaving 11 bases unmatched. The V gene's germline CDR1 is SGHRS and CDR2 YFSETQ. The CDR3 reads CASSPTGQLGNEQFF. In nucleotides, the CDR3 is TGCGCCAGCAGCCCTACGGGACAGTTGGGGAATGAGCAGTTCTTC.

The V gene is TRBV18, the J gene TRBJ2-4; TRBD1 might be the D (6 bases). Between the trimmed V and J ends, which lost 8 bases and 8 bases, there was a span of 16 bases. The CDR3 contains 13 residues. Germline V CDR1 and CDR2: KGHSH, LQKENI. In DNA, the CDR3 is TGTGCCAGCGGCTGGGACAAGGAGGACATTCAGTACTTC. This gives the protein CASGWDKEDIQYF.

This clonotype was recorded a few times. V is TRBV11-2 and J is TRBJ2-1, with D hard to call. The germline V gene has CDR1 SGHAT and CDR2 FQNNGV. The V gene lost 1 base and the J gene lost 9 bases, with 13 bases spanning the gap. The CDR3 length is 14 residues. The CDR3 nucleotides read TGTGCCAGCAGCTTAGGTCCCCTTTTAGCTGAGCAGTTCTTC. It translates to CASSLGPLLAEQFF.

The chain has TRBV5-1 and TRBJ2-1; D is undetermined. Looked up from germline, CDR1 is SGHRS and CDR2 is YFSETQ. This CDR3 comprises 12 residues. The V end lost 1 base, the J end lost 8 bases, and 7 bases lay between the germline ends. CDR3 nucleotide sequence: TGCGCCAGCAGCTTGCGGGCGCATGAGCAGTTCTTC. This sequence encodes CASSLRAHEQFF.

This clonotype was seen only a few times. J is TRBJ1-4 and V is TRBV20-1, with D perhaps TRBD1 (6 bases). Germline assignment: CDR1 DFQATT and CDR2 SNEGSKA (reference sequence). Between the trimmed V and J ends, which lost 1 base and 7 bases, there was a span of 13 bases. The CDR3 length is 14 residues. The CDR3 protein is CSARGGGGREKLFF. The CDR3 DNA reads as TGCAGTGCTAGAGGGGGAGGGGGTCGTGAAAAACTGTTTTTT.

This clonotype was counted ten times or more. The chain employs TRBV5-1 and TRBJ2-1, with TRBD1 identical over 8 bases. V was clipped by 4 bases and J by 3 bases; unmatched bases: 3. The CDR3 runs to 14 residues. The germline gives CDR1 SGHRS, CDR2 YFSETQ. The CDR3 sequence is CASSPGQDYNEQFF. CDR3 nucleotides: TGCGCCAGCAGCCCGGGACAGGACTACAATGAGCAGTTCTTC.

The sample holds a few counts of this clonotype. This chain uses TRBV3-1 with TRBJ2-7; D unresolved. The CDR3 runs 13 residues. The V gene's germline CDR1 is LGHDT and CDR2 YNNKEL (reference sequence). V lost 0 bases and J 6 bases, leaving 9 bases between the germline ends. CDR3 nucleotide sequence: TGTGCCAGCAGCCAAGATCTTGAGCGCGAGCAGTACTTC. Protein product: CASSQDLEREQYF.

As regards this clonotype: Its ends do not fully match the called genes, so a read error is possible. The chain is built from TRBV11-2 and TRBJ2-7, with 7 bases lining up with TRBD1. The CDR3 spans 15 residues. Per the germline V gene, CDR1 is SGHAT and CDR2 is FQNNGV. The CDR3 spells CAGSRGQLSSYEQYF. The CDR3 nucleotides are TGTGCCGGCAGCAGGGGACAGCTAAGCTCCTACGAGCAGTACTTC. Together with reference TRBV11-2 and TRBJ2-7, the CDR3 gives the full variable domain: EAGVAQSPRYKIIEKRQSVAFWCNPISGHATLYWYQQILGQGPKLLIQFQNNGVVDDSQLPKDRFSAERLKGVDSTLKIQPAKLEDSAVYLCAGSRGQLSSYEQYFGPGTRLTVT.

This sequence joins TRBV20-1 and TRBJ2-7; D not resolved. This CDR3 region has 13 residues. Germline V gives CDR1 DFQATT, CDR2 SNEGSKA (reference sequence). The V end lost 1 base, the J end lost 4 bases, and 11 bases lay between the germline ends. Here the CDR3 DNA reads TGCAGTGCTAGAGTACCCGTAGGGTACGAGCAGTACTTC. Its translation: CSARVPVGYEQYF.

This clonotype was observed a single time. V usage is TRBV2 and J usage is TRBJ2-2, with D possibly being TRBD2 (6 bases). V was shortened by 5 bases and J by 4 bases, with 17 bases between the two germline ends. The CDR3 spans 16 residues. CDR1 SNHLY and CDR2 FYNNEI come from the germline V gene. The DNA for the CDR3 is TGTGCCAGCAGTATTGGGCCTAGCGTATCCACCGGGGAGCTGTTTTTT. Translating gives CASSIGPSVSTGELFF.

This clonotype was observed a handful of times. The gene calls are TRBV20-1 and TRBJ2-5; 7 nucleotides align to TRBD2. In germline, CDR1 is DFQATT, CDR2 SNEGSKA (reference sequence). Trimming cost V 6 bases and J 4 bases; bases outside gene matches: 14. The CDR3 length is 15 residues. The CDR3 spells CSARQTSLSLETQYF. CDR3 bases: TGCAGTGCCAGGCAGACTAGCCTTTCTTTAGAGACCCAGTACTTC.

The chain recombines TRBV12-3 or TRBV12-4 with TRBJ2-3; 7 bases align to TRBD1. With 1 base clipped from V and 6 bases from J, the junction kept 16 bases outside the gene matches. The CDR3 has 18 amino acids. CDR3: CASSLGGQSGYPGDTQYF. The CDR3 coding sequence is TGTGCCAGCAGTTTAGGGGGACAGTCGGGCTACCCCGGGGATACGCAGTATTTT.

The V gene is TRBV3-1, the J gene TRBJ1-2; D may be TRBD1 (5 bases). V lost 6 bases to trimming and J lost 6 bases, with 14 bases between them. Germline V lookup: CDR1 LGHDT, CDR2 YNNKEL (reference sequence). The CDR3 length is 13 residues. The CDR3 DNA is TGTGCCAGCAGGATACGAGGGGCGGATGGCTACACCTTC. Translation gives CASRIRGADGYTF.

This clonotype was seen more than once but under ten times. The chain is built from TRBV10-3 and TRBJ2-5, with D uncertain. Near its end, the DNA agrees better with TRBJ2-7, so the J call may be wrong. Germline V gene sequence: CDR1 ENHRY, CDR2 SYGVKD. The CDR3 sequence is 15 residues long. The DNA for the CDR3 is TGTGCCATCAGTGAGTCGGCTGATAGTAGACGCGAGCAGTACTTC. Translating gives CAISESADSRREQYF.

The table lists this clonotype with many counts. The chain has TRBV9 and TRBJ1-1, with D perhaps matching TRBD1 (5 bases). CDR1 is SGDLS and CDR2 is YYNGEE in the germline V gene. This CDR3 spans 15 amino acids. Between the trimmed V and J ends, which lost 3 bases and 4 bases, there was a span of 16 bases. The CDR3 is CASSDLGGERTEAFF. The CDR3 DNA is TGTGCCAGCAGCGACCTCGGGGGGGAGCGCACTGAAGCTTTCTTT.

This clonotype was seen only a few times. This chain uses TRBV7-2 with TRBJ1-2; D is unclear. The germline CDR1 and CDR2 sequences are SGHTA and FQGNSA. The CDR3 extends over 13 amino acids. V was trimmed by 5 bases and J by 4 bases, leaving 11 bases between them. The CDR3: CASSPSAVYGYTF. The DNA for the CDR3 is TGTGCCAGCAGCCCTAGTGCGGTCTATGGCTACACCTTC.

This chain links TRBV20-1 with TRBJ2-5; 8 nucleotides agree with TRBD2. In germline, CDR1 is DFQATT, CDR2 SNEGSKA (reference sequence). The CDR3 consists of 13 residues. Germline trimming cut 3 bases from V and 2 bases from J; bases unmatched to any gene: 2. The CDR3 DNA follows: TGCAGTGCTAGCGGGGGGGTACAAGAGACCCAGTACTTC. Encoded protein: CSASGGVQETQYF.

This clonotype was detected once. This chain connects TRBV7-2 to TRBJ2-3; maybe TRBD2 (7 bases). The CDR3 is made up of 16 amino acids. The V gene lost 2 bases and the J gene lost 2 bases, with 14 bases spanning the gap. CDR1 is SGHTA, CDR2 FQGNSA, per germline. The CDR3 coding sequence is TGTGCCAGCAGCTTAATATTGGCGGGGGCCACAGATACGCAGTATTTT. This encodes CASSLILAGATDTQYF.

For this clonotype: A junction end diverges from the germline sequence, so it may reflect a read error. The chain uses TRBV14 and TRBJ2-5; no reliable D call. CDR1 and CDR2 (germline): SGHDN, FVKESK. There are 13 residues in the CDR3. The CDR3 loop reads CASSRLGMETQDF. The DNA of the CDR3 is TGTGCCAGCAGCCGGCTAGGTATGGAGACCCAGGACTTC.

V and J are TRBV5-1 and TRBJ2-1, with TRBD1 matching over 10 bases. CDR3 length: 17 residues. The J segment lost 0 bases and the V segment lost 4 bases, leaving 7 bases of the junction unmatched. The germline V gene encodes CDR1 SGHRS and CDR2 YFSETQ. The DNA of the CDR3 is TGCGCCAGCAGCCTAAGGCGGACAGGGGGCTCCTACAATGAGCAGTTCTTC. Translation: CASSLRRTGGSYNEQFF.

The chain joins TRBV20-1 to TRBJ1-1; 9 nucleotides agree with TRBD1. Germline V gene data show CDR1 as DFQATT and CDR2 as SNEGSKA (reference sequence). V was clipped by 5 bases and J by 10 bases; unmatched bases: 5. The length of the CDR3 is 11 residues. DNA of the CDR3: TGCAGTGCTGGCCTACAGGGGGCAGCTTTCTTT. It is translated as CSAGLQGAAFF.

This chain uses TRBV20-1 with TRBJ1-5; TRBD1 matches at 7 bases. Germline CDR1 is DFQATT and CDR2 is SNEGSKA (reference sequence). V lost 1 base and J lost 4; bases outside the gene matches: 7. This CDR3 comprises 15 residues. The CDR3 nucleotides read TGCAGTGCTAGAGGGGGACAGCAGATAAATCAGCCCCAGCATTTT. It yields the protein CSARGGQQINQPQHF.